The T cell receptor beta chain described here comes from a study of T cells in tuberculosis (dated by TCRdb to the late 2010s). Turning to the overall study: The study combined CD1B tetramers and high-throughput TCR immunosequencing to characterize T cells specific for the mycobacterial lipid antigen glucose monomycolate (GMM). Broad study findings and their caveats: T cells binding the CD1B-GMM tetramer with low affinity may have been missed by the stringent sort gate.

The CDR3 runs 15 residues from the cysteine to the phenylalanine. The sequence is cut down to CDR3 DNA, 45 bases in frame from base 1. CDR1 is given as SGHTA and CDR2 as FQGNSA, both from the germline V gene. For this chain, trimming is 5 bases at the V end and 1 base at the J end, and the number of junction bases without a gene match is 8. A single count supports this clone. The record has no base qualities; no much larger clone is one base away. TCR-alpha and TCR-beta chains were sequenced unpaired, so chain pairing information was not available. TCR libraries were generated with the immunoSEQ multiplex PCR assay, using TCR-beta and/or TCR-alpha/delta assays for each sample. The amplified TCR libraries were sequenced on the Illumina high-throughput platform. The study's own analysis went as follows. Clustering and dimensionality reduction relied on pairwise TCRdist distances among GMM-specific receptors from T cells that were either sorted ex vivo or expanded in vitro. Sequence motifs defined by gene usage and CDR3 content were checked for enrichment by comparing tetramer-positive and tetramer-negative populations. In its TCRdb copy, this immuneACCESS table keeps in-frame sequences only and misses some clones. Where compared with another copy, unresolved V genes explain less than half of these, and the others have no known cause. The V and J calls and clone size are taken from that table; D and trimming were inferred from the DNA. The sample table holds about 54,000 clones, of which roughly 86% were seen once. Of the sample, 20% to 25% is held by the ten largest clones.

After being thawed and rested overnight, PBMC were stained with GMM-loaded CD1B tetramer, a Live/Dead dye and anti-CD3, and were then sorted on a FACS Aria II. C32 glucose monomycolate purified from Rhodococcus equi was loaded onto CD1B tetramers. Before cryopreservation, the PBMC used for tetramer sorting had been depleted of CD14-expressing monocytes for a separate study. Roughly 100,000 tetramer-negative cells were sorted from each donor and analyzed alongside the tetramer-positive cells. Antigen-specific T cells were sorted from several healthy South African adults using GMM-loaded CD1B tetramers.

This clonotype was obtained from an adult woman with latent tuberculosis. Sequenced sample: CD1b-GMM tetramer-negative cells sorted from PBMCs. The cell subset or site tag for this specimen amounts to: T cells not binding CD1B-GMM tetramer, sorted from same donor. The rearranged segments are TRBV7-2 and TRBJ2-7, and 7 junctional nucleotides match TRBD1. CDR3 region: CASSRETGWSYEQYF. The DNA sequence is given as TGTGCCAGCAGCCGCGAGACAGGGTGGTCCTACGAGCAGTACTTC.